A selection of T cell receptor beta chains follows, all from one sample in a study of T cells after posttransplantation cyclophosphamide. Sequencing was performed with immunoSEQ multiplex PCR; in TCRdb, only in-frame clones are kept and a portion is missing. The sample yields 40,000 to 55,000 clones, without any singletons. The sample comprised PBMCs. The receptors were sampled from a man aged 35-49 years in good health, CMV-negative, and a related stem cell transplant donor. CDR3s include the opening cysteine and the closing phenylalanine or tryptophan. A D gene is named only where the DNA matches it firmly. The size entry is marked missing in some rows and otherwise reads once, few, many or a size class.

cdr3_nt | cdr3_aa | j_call | d_call | clone_size | v_call
TGTGCCAGCAGCCCCGGGAGGGGGGCCTACAATGAGCAGTTCTTC | CASSPGRGAYNEQFF | TRBJ2-1 | TRBD2 | many | TRBV7-8
TGTGCCAGCAGCGTAGGTCTCTCCTACGAGCAGTACTTC | CASSVGLSYEQYF | TRBJ2-7 | NA | many | TRBV9
TGTGCCAGCAGCTCCCTCGGGTTAAGGGATACGCAGTATTTT | CASSSLGLRDTQYF | TRBJ2-3 | NA | many | TRBV7-9
TGTGCCAGCAGTTCTTTCCAGGGGGCGGGCGGGGAGCTGTTTTTT | CASSSFQGAGGELFF | TRBJ2-2 | TRBD1 | NA | TRBV6-5
TGTGCCAGCAGCGTAGGGGACAGCTCTGGAAACACCATATATTTT | CASSVGDSSGNTIYF | TRBJ1-3 | TRBD1 | many | TRBV9
TGTGCCAGCAGTTTCGAGGGAGGTACCCCTAATGAAAAACTGTTTTTT | CASSFEGGTPNEKLFF | TRBJ1-4 | NA | many | TRBV28
TGTGCCACCAGAGACAGCTACAATCAGCCCCAGCATTTT | CATRDSYNQPQHF | TRBJ1-5 | NA | many | TRBV15
TGTGCCAGCAGCTTAGGTCCAGGGTCCCTAGCCGGGGAGCTGTTTTTT | CASSLGPGSLAGELFF | TRBJ2-2 | NA | many | TRBV11-2
TGTGCCAGCAGCTCAGGACTAGCGGGAGTTGAGCAGTTCTTC | CASSSGLAGVEQFF | TRBJ2-1 | TRBD2 | many | TRBV7-2
TGTGCCAGCACTCAGGGAGCGGGTAACTCCTACAATGAGCAGTTCTTC | CASTQGAGNSYNEQFF | TRBJ2-1 | NA | many | TRBV2
TGTGCCAGCAGTCTAGACAGTCCCTACAATGAGCAGTTCTTC | CASSLDSPYNEQFF | TRBJ2-1 | NA | many | TRBV28
TGTGCCAGCTGTAGCGGGGTCAACACCGGGGAGCTGTTTTTT | CASCSGVNTGELFF | TRBJ2-2 | TRBD2 | many | TRBV6-5
TGCGCCAGCAGCCAATTACTAGTGAGAAGCGAGCAGTACTTC | CASSQLLVRSEQYF | TRBJ2-7 | NA | many | TRBV4-1
TGTGCCAGCAGTTACGGGGCGGGAGTGTTACAGACCCAGTACTTC | CASSYGAGVLQTQYF | TRBJ2-5 | TRBD2 | many | TRBV6-6
TGTGCCAGCAGTTTATGGCTTCAGGCGACAGGGGGCCTCTCCCCCTACGAGCAGTACTTC | CASSLWLQATGGLSPYEQYF | TRBJ2-7 | TRBD1 | many | TRBV28
TGTGCCAGCAGTCTCGGGTCGTACTCTGGAAACACCATATATTTT | CASSLGSYSGNTIYF | TRBJ1-3 | NA | many | TRBV6-5
TGTGCCAGCAGCGCTACAGGGGGCCCTACTAATCAGCCCCAGCATTTT | CASSATGGPTNQPQHF | TRBJ1-5 | TRBD1 | many | TRBV7-9
TGTGCCAGCAGCTCCGGACTAGCGGGAGAGGGGCAGTACTTC | CASSSGLAGEGQYF | TRBJ2-7 | TRBD2 | many | TRBV7-3
TGTGCCAGCAGTTTAACGGGACTAGCGGGAATGACAGATACGCAGTATTTT | CASSLTGLAGMTDTQYF | TRBJ2-3 | TRBD2 | few | TRBV28
TGTGCCAGTAGTCTACGGGGGAACCAAGAGACCCAGTACTTC | CASSLRGNQETQYF | TRBJ2-5 | NA | many | TRBV19
TGTGCCAGCAGTATACAATACGAGCAGTACTTC | CASSIQYEQYF | TRBJ2-7 | NA | many | TRBV25-1
TGTGCCAGCAGTCGACTGACAGGGGGTGAGACCCAGTACTTC | CASSRLTGGETQYF | TRBJ2-5 | TRBD1 | many | TRBV6-5
TGTGCCAGCAGCTCCTCGGGGGGGCCCTACGAGCAGTACTTC | CASSSSGGPYEQYF | TRBJ2-7 | TRBD2 | few | TRBV7-3
TGCAGTGCTAGACAGAACAATGAGCAGTTCTTC | CSARQNNEQFF | TRBJ2-1 | NA | many | TRBV20-1
TGTGCCAGCAGTTCTAGGGGGCTAGGTTCTGGGGCCAACGTCCTGACTTTC | CASSSRGLGSGANVLTF | TRBJ2-6 | TRBD1 | many | TRBV27
TGTGCCAGCAGCCGGGACAGGGGGCACTTAAATGAGCAGTTCTTC | CASSRDRGHLNEQFF | TRBJ2-1 | TRBD1 | many | TRBV5-4
TGCGCCAGCAGCTTCCAGAATTCTGGGGAGCTGTTTTTT | CASSFQNSGELFF | TRBJ2-2 | NA | many | TRBV5-1
TGTGCCAGCAGCAAAACAGGGGGCGTCAATGAAAAACTGTTTTTT | CASSKTGGVNEKLFF | TRBJ1-4 | TRBD1 | many | TRBV13
TGTGCCAGCAGCTTAGGCGAGGGCGACACGGATACGCAGTATTTT | CASSLGEGDTDTQYF | TRBJ2-3 | NA | NA | TRBV7-2
TGCAGCGTTGGGTCCGGGTCCCGAGGCTACACCTTC | CSVGSGSRGYTF | TRBJ1-2 | NA | many | TRBV29-1
TGTGCCAGCAGCCCGCGGGTCGATAAATACAATGAGCAGTTCTTC | CASSPRVDKYNEQFF | TRBJ2-1 | NA | many | TRBV9
TGTGCCAGCAGCCATCCGCAGGGGGGTGGCTACACCTTC | CASSHPQGGGYTF | TRBJ1-2 | TRBD1 | many | TRBV5-6
TGTGCCAGTAGCCCCTCAGGACAGGGCAATGGGGACACTGAAGCTTTCTTT | CASSPSGQGNGDTEAFF | TRBJ1-1 | TRBD1 | many | TRBV19
TGTGCCAGCAGTTTGACAGGGGGATCCTCCTACGAGCAGTACTTC | CASSLTGGSSYEQYF | TRBJ2-7 | TRBD1 | many | TRBV27
TGTGCCAGCAGCTTAAGCGGCTCCTACAATGAGCAGTTCTTC | CASSLSGSYNEQFF | TRBJ2-1 | NA | many | TRBV7-6
TGCAGCGTCGTCTTGCGATACACTGAAGCTTTCTTT | CSVVLRYTEAFF | TRBJ1-1 | NA | many | TRBV29-1
TGTGCCAGCAGTTTGAGCCGGGGGATCGAGCAGTACTTC | CASSLSRGIEQYF | TRBJ2-7 | NA | many | TRBV28
TGTGCCAGCTCCCCGGAAGGGGCTCGGGGGGTGCCCCAGCATTTT | CASSPEGARGVPQHF | TRBJ1-5 | NA | many | TRBV18
TGCAGCGTTGGTGGGACTCTAGTATCGTGGACCCAGTACTTC | CSVGGTLVSWTQYF | TRBJ2-5 | NA | many | TRBV29-1
TGTGCCAGTAGTATTACTAGCGGATACAATGAGCAGTTCTTC | CASSITSGYNEQFF | TRBJ2-1 | TRBD2 | many | TRBV19
TGTGCCAGCAGCTTAGAGGCAGGGTCGAGAAACACCATATATTTT | CASSLEAGSRNTIYF | TRBJ1-3 | NA | many | TRBV7-2
TGTGCCAGCAGCCGTTGGACAGGGATGCAGCCCCAGCATTTT | CASSRWTGMQPQHF | TRBJ1-5 | TRBD1 | many | TRBV5-6
TGTGCCAGCAGGTTAGGACTAGCCAATGAGCAGTTCTTC | CASRLGLANEQFF | TRBJ2-1 | TRBD2 | many | TRBV28
TGTGCCAGCAGCTTCGTGGGCAGGGAACAAGAGACCCAGTACTTC | CASSFVGREQETQYF | TRBJ2-5 | NA | many | TRBV7-9
TGTGCCAGCGGGCGGGGTGGGACCGGGGAGCTGTTTTTT | CASGRGGTGELFF | TRBJ2-2 | NA | many | TRBV28